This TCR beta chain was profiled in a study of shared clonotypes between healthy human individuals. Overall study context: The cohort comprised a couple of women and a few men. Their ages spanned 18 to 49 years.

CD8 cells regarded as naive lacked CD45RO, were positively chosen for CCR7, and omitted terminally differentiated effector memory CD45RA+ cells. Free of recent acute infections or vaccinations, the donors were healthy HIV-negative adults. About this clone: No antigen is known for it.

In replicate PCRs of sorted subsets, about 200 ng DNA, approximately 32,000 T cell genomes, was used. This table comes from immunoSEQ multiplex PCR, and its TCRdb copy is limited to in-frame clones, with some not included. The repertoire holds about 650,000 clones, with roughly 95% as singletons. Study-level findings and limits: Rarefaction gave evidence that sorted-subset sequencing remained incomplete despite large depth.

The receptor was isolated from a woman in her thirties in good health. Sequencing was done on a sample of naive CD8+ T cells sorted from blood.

The CDR3: CASNTGGGEQYF. CDR3 bases: TGTGCCAGCAACACAGGGGGCGGCGAGCAGTACTTC. The chain is built from TRBV27 and TRBJ2-7; 9 bases match TRBD1. Germline loops: CDR1 MNHEY, CDR2 SMNVEV (reference sequence). J gave up 6 bases and V 7 bases, and 4 bases lay outside the gene matches. CDR3 length: 12 amino acids.